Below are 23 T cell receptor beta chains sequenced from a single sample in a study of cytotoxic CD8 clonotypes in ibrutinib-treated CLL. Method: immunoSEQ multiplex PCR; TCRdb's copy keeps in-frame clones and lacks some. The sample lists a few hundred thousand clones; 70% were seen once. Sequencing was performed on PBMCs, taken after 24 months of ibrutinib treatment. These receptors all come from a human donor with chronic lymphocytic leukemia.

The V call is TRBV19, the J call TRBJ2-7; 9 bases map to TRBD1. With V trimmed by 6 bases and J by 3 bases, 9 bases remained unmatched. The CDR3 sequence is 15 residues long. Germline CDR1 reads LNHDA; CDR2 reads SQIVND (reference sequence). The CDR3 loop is CASSTTDRGIYEQYF. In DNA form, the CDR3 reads TGTGCCAGTAGCACAACGGACAGGGGAATCTACGAGCAGTACTTC.

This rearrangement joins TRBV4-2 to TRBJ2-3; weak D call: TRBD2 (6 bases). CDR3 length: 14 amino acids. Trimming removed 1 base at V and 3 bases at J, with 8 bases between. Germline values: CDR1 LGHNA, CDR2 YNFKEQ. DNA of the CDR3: TGTGCCAGCAGCCAAGGGCGGGGAACAGATACGCAGTATTTT. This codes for CASSQGRGTDTQYF.

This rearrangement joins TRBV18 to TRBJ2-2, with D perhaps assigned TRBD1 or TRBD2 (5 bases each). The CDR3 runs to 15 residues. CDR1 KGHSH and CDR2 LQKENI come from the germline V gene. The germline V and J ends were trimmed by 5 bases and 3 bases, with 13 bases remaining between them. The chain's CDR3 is CASSSGASYTGELFF. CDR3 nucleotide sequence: TGTGCCAGCTCATCCGGGGCGAGTTACACCGGGGAGCTGTTTTTT.

The CDR3: CASSLFGGRTNEKLFF. For the CDR3, the DNA is TGCGCCAGCAGCTTGTTTGGGGGGCGCACTAATGAAAAACTGTTTTTT. The J gene is TRBJ1-4, the V gene TRBV5-1; maybe TRBD1 (6 bases). Trimming took off 1 base at V and 2 bases at J, with 12 bases between the two ends. Germline V CDR1 and CDR2: SGHRS, YFSETQ. The CDR3 is made up of 16 amino acids. Supplemented by reference TRBV5-1 and TRBJ1-4, the full variable domain reads KAGVTQTPRYLIKTRGQQVTLSCSPISGHRSVSWYQQTPGQGLQFLFEYFSETQRNKGNFPGRFSGRQFSNSRSEMNVSTLELGDSALYLCASSLFGGRTNEKLFFGSGTQLSVL.

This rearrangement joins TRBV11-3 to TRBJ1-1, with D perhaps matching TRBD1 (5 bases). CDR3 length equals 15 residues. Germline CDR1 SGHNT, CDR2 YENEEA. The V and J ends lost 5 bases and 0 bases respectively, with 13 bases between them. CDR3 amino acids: CASSPGGVMNTEAFF. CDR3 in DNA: TGTGCCAGCAGCCCGGGGGGTGTAATGAACACTGAAGCTTTCTTT.

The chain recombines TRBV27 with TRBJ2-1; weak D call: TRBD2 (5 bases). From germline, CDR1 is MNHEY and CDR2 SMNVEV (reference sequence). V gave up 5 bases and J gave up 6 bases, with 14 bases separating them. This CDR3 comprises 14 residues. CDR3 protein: CASSPRGLVNEQFF. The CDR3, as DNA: TGTGCCAGCAGTCCCCGAGGGCTAGTCAATGAGCAGTTCTTC.

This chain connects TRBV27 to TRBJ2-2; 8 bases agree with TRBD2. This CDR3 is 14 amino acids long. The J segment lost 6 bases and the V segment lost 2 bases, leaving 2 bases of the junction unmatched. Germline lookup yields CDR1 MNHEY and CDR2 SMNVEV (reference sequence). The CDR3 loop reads CASSLPGGPGELFF. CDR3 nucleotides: TGTGCCAGCAGTTTACCGGGAGGGCCCGGGGAGCTGTTTTTT.

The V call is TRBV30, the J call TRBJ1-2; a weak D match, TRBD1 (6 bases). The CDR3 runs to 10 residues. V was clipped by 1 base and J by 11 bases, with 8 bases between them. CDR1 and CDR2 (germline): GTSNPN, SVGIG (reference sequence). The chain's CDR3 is CAWSGGPYTF. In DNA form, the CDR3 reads TGTGCCTGGAGTGGGGGGCCGTACACCTTC.

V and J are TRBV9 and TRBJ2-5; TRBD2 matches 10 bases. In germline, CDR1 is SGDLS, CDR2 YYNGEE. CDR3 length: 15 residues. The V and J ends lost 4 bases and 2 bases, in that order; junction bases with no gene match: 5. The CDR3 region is CASSRLAGLQETQYF. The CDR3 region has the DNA TGTGCCAGCAGCCGACTAGCGGGCCTACAAGAGACCCAGTACTTC.

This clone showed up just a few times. The CDR3 DNA sequence: TGTGCCAGTAGTATCAGTCTCCCGGCCCTTACGCAGTATTTT. Translating it yields CASSISLPALTQYF. The J gene is TRBJ2-3, the V gene TRBV19, with D hard to call. Per germline, CDR1 LNHDA and CDR2 SQIVND (reference sequence). CDR3 length: 14 amino acids. Trimming shortened V by 3 bases and J by 8 bases, and 15 bases separated the two germline ends.

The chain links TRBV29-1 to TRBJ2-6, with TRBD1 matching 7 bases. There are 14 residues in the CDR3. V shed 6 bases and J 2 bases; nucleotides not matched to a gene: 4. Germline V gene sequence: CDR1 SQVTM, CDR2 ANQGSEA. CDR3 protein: CSVKQGTGANVLTF. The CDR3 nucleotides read TGCAGCGTAAAACAGGGGACTGGGGCCAACGTCCTGACTTTC.

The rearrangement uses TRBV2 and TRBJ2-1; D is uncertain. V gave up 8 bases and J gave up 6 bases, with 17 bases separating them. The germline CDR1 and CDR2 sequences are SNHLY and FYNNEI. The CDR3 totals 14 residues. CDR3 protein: CASHTAIPGNEQFF. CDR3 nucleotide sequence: TGTGCCAGCCACACAGCTATCCCAGGCAATGAGCAGTTCTTC. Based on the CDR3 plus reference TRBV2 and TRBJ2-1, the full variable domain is EPEVTQTPSHQVTQMGQEVILRCVPISNHLYFYWYRQILGQKVEFLVSFYNNEISEKSEIFDDQFSVERPDGSNFTLKIRSTKLEDSAMYFCASHTAIPGNEQFFGPGTRLTVL.

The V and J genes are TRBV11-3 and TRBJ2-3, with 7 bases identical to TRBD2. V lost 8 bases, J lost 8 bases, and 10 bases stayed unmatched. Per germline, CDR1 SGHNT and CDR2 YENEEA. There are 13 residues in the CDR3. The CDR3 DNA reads TGTGCCAGCGGGGTAGCGGGTATTGTTACGCAGTATTTT. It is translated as CASGVAGIVTQYF.

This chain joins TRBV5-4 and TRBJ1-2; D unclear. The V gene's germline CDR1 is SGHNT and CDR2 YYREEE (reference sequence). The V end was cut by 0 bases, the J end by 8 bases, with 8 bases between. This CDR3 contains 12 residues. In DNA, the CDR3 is TGTGCCAGCAGCTTGGAGTTTCTAGGCTACACCTTC. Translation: CASSLEFLGYTF.

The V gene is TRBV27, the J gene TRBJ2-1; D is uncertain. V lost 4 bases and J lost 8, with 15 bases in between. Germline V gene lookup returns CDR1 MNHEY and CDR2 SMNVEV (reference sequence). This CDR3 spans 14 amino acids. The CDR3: CASSSLPGPDEQFF. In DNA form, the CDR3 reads TGTGCCAGCAGTTCCCTCCCGGGTCCGGATGAGCAGTTCTTC.

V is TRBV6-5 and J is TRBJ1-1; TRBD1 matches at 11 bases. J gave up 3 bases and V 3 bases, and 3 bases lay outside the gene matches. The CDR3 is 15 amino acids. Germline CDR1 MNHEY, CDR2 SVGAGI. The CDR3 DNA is TGTGCCAGCAGTTATGGACAGGGGGCTGACACTGAAGCTTTCTTT. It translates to CASSYGQGADTEAFF.

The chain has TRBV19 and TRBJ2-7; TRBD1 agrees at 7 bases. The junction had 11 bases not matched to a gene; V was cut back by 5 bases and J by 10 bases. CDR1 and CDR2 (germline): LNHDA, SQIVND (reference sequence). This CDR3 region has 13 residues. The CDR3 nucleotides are TGTGCCAGTAGTGAAGACAGGGAGAACCCCCAGTACTTC. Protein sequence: CASSEDRENPQYF.

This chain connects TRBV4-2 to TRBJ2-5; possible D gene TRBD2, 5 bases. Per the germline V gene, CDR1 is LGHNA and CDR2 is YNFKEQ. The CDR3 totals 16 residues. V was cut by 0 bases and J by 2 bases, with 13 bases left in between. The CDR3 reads CASSQDVGGGQETQYF. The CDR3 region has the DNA TGTGCCAGCAGCCAAGACGTAGGTGGCGGGCAAGAGACCCAGTACTTC.

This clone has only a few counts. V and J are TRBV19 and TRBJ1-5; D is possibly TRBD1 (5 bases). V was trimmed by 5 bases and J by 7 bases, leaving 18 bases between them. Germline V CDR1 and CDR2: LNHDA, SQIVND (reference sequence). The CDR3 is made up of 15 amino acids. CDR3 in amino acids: CASSVRRDSGQPQHF. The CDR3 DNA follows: TGTGCCAGTAGTGTTCGCCGGGACTCCGGGCAGCCCCAGCATTTT. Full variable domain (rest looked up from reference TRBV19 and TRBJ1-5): DGGITQSPKYLFRKEGQNVTLSCEQNLNHDAMYWYRQDPGQGLRLIYYSQIVNDFQKGDIAEGYSVSREKKESFPLTVTSAQKNPTAFYLCASSVRRDSGQPQHFGDGTRLSIL.

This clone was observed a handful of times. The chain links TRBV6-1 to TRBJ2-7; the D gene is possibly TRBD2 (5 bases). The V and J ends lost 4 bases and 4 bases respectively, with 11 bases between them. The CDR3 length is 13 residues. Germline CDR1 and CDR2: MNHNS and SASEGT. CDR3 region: CASSGEQRYEQYF. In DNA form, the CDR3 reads TGTGCCAGCAGTGGGGAGCAGAGATACGAGCAGTACTTC.

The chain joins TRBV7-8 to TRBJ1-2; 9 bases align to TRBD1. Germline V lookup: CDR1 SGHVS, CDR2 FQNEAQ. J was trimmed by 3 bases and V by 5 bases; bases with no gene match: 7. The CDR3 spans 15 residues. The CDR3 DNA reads TGTGCCAGCAGCCAAACAGGGGGCTTTGACTATGGCTACACCTTC. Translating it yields CASSQTGGFDYGYTF.

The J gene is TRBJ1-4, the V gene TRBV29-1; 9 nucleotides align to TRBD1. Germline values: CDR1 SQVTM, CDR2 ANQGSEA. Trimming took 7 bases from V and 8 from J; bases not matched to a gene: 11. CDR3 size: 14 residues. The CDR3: CSARETGGSEKLFF. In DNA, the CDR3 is TGCAGCGCTAGAGAGACAGGGGGTTCGGAAAAACTGTTTTTT.

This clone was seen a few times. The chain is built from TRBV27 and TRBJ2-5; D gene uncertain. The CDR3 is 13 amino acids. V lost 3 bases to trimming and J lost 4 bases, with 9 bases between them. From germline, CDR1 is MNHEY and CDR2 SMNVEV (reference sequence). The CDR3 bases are TGTGCCAGCAGTTTTGTGGGCGCAGAGACCCAGTACTTC. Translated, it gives CASSFVGAETQYF.